Below are 27 T cell receptor beta chains sequenced from a single sample in a study of shared clonotypes between healthy human individuals. Profiled with immunoSEQ multiplex PCR; TCRdb holds only in-frame clones, not every one. This sample yields 1.4 million or so clones, of which around 98.5% are seen a single time; about 0.34% belongs to the top ten. Sequencing input: naive CD4+ T cells sorted from blood. Subset here: CD45RA+ positively selected. These receptors were taken from a man aged 25-45 years in good health.

This chain uses TRBV11-1 with TRBJ1-1; TRBD1 is a possible D gene (5 bases). CDR1 is SGHAT, CDR2 FQDESV, per germline (reference sequence). V lost 5 bases, J lost 5 bases, and 9 bases lay in between. The CDR3 sequence is 12 residues long. CDR3: CASSKRGTEAFF. DNA of the CDR3: TGTGCCAGCAGCAAACGGGGGACTGAAGCTTTCTTT.

The chain is built from TRBV29-1 and TRBJ2-7, with a weak D call TRBD1 (7 bases). Germline CDR1 SQVTM, CDR2 ANQGSEA. The V and J ends lost 5 bases and 2 bases respectively, with 10 bases between them. The CDR3 is 12 amino acids. CDR3 DNA: TGCAGCGTTCAGGGGGGACCCTACGAGCAGTACTTC. Translated, it gives CSVQGGPYEQYF.

V usage is TRBV2 and J usage is TRBJ2-7, with D unresolved. The germline V gene has CDR1 SNHLY and CDR2 FYNNEI. The CDR3 has 14 residues. Trimming took 9 bases from V and 1 from J, leaving 16 bases between them. CDR3 residues: CASQMGLVSYEQYF. CDR3 sequence (DNA): TGTGCCAGTCAAATGGGCCTCGTATCCTACGAGCAGTACTTC.

This clone was counted a single time. Germline and junction disagree at one end, which may indicate a read error. This chain joins TRBV7-7 and TRBJ2-7; D is ambiguous. The germline gives CDR1 SSHAT, CDR2 FNYEAQ (reference sequence). The CDR3 length is 14 residues. Here the CDR3 DNA reads TGTGCTAGCAGCTTTTCCAGAAACTCCTACGAGCAGTACTTC. Amino acids: CASSFSRNSYEQYF.

This chain connects TRBV9 to TRBJ2-2; D is undetermined. The CDR3 contains 15 residues. The germline CDR1 and CDR2 sequences are SGDLS and YYNGEE. V was shortened by 0 bases and J by 4 bases, with 10 bases between the two germline ends. The CDR3 DNA reads as TGTGCCAGCAGCGTAGGGGCGGTGAGCACCGGGGAGCTGTTTTTT. Translated, it gives CASSVGAVSTGELFF.

In nucleotides, the CDR3 is TGTGCCACCAGCCAAAAAGGTAGAGGGAGGTTCGGCAATGAGCAGTTCTTC. It encodes CATSQKGRGRFGNEQFF. J is TRBJ2-1 and V is TRBV15; D possibly corresponds to TRBD2 (6 bases). CDR1 is LNHNV, CDR2 YYDKDF, per germline (reference sequence). There are 17 residues in the CDR3. V was clipped by 5 bases and J by 6 bases, with 23 bases between them.

The V and J genes are TRBV5-1 and TRBJ2-5, with TRBD1 matching 9 bases. V was clipped by 4 bases and J by 5 bases; unmatched bases: 9. The CDR3 is 15 residues long. CDR1 and CDR2 (germline): SGHRS, YFSETQ. This chain's CDR3 is CASSAGQGVGETQYF. The CDR3 bases are TGCGCCAGCAGCGCGGGACAGGGAGTCGGGGAGACCCAGTACTTC.

This clone was observed once. The genes are TRBV6-5 and TRBJ1-2; D remains ambiguous. The CDR3 has 14 amino acids. Per the germline V gene, CDR1 is MNHEY and CDR2 is SVGAGI. Trimming took off 0 bases at V and 4 bases at J, with 9 bases between the two ends. Here the CDR3 DNA reads TGTGCCAGCAGTTACTCCGGGCCCTTCTATGGCTACACCTTC. Protein: CASSYSGPFYGYTF.

The rearrangement links TRBV6-4 to TRBJ2-1; no reliable D call. The CDR3 consists of 13 residues. V was clipped by 0 bases and J by 6 bases, with 6 bases between them. CDR1 and CDR2 from the germline V gene are MRHNA and SNTAGT. This CDR3 reads CASSDSTANEQFF. The CDR3 bases are TGTGCCAGCAGTGACTCGACTGCCAATGAGCAGTTCTTC.

This clone was seen only once. The V call is TRBV5-4, the J call TRBJ2-1, with D uncertain. The CDR3 runs 12 residues. Germline CDR1 reads SGHNT; CDR2 reads YYREEE (reference sequence). V dropped 1 base and J dropped 8 bases, with 7 bases sitting between them. The CDR3 region has the DNA TGTGCCAGCAGCTTGAATCGGGATGAGCAGTTCTTC. Protein sequence: CASSLNRDEQFF.

The chain carries TRBV5-1 and TRBJ2-1, with a tentative D call TRBD2 (5 bases). V shed 5 bases and J shed 6 bases, with 15 bases lying between them. This CDR3 is 14 amino acids long. Germline-derived CDR1 and CDR2 are SGHRS and YFSETQ. CDR3 protein: CASRQTLGLNEQFF. CDR3 DNA: TGCGCCAGCAGGCAAACACTAGGACTCAATGAGCAGTTCTTC.

The chain is built from TRBV6-4 and TRBJ2-3; D may be TRBD2 (6 bases). V dropped 10 bases and J dropped 0 bases, with 23 bases sitting between them. CDR1 and CDR2 (germline): MRHNA, SNTAGT. CDR3 length: 17 residues. CDR3 residues: CANSRTTFLFSTDTQYF. The CDR3 nucleotides are TGTGCCAATTCAAGGACTACCTTTCTCTTTAGCACAGATACGCAGTATTTT.

V and J are TRBV28 and TRBJ1-5; no clear D gene. The CDR3 is 14 residues long. Trimming removed 6 bases at V and 1 base at J, with 10 bases between. The germline V gene encodes CDR1 MDHEN and CDR2 SYDVKM. CDR3: CASRSGFSNQPQHF. The CDR3 DNA reads TGTGCCAGCAGGAGCGGGTTCAGCAATCAGCCCCAGCATTTT.

Concerning this clone itself: Other nucleotide sequences in the sample specify the same CDR3. The chain joins TRBV9 to TRBJ2-1; the D is unclear. The germline V gene has CDR1 SGDLS and CDR2 YYNGEE. V was trimmed by 2 bases and J by 5 bases, leaving 8 bases between them. This CDR3 has 13 amino acids. Here the CDR3 DNA reads TGTGCCAGCAGCGTTGGGCCACACAATGAGCAGTTCTTC. Protein sequence: CASSVGPHNEQFF.

V and J are TRBV4-1 and TRBJ1-2; no firm D call. Per the germline V gene, CDR1 is MGHRA and CDR2 is YSYEKL. The V end lost 0 bases, the J end lost 6 bases, and 8 bases lay between the germline ends. The CDR3 covers 13 residues. The CDR3 sequence is CASSQEIGDGYTF. CDR3 DNA sequence: TGCGCCAGCAGCCAAGAGATCGGGGATGGCTACACCTTC.

The chain is built from TRBV7-8 and TRBJ2-7; no definite D call. The V gene's germline CDR1 is SGHVS and CDR2 FQNEAQ. Between the trimmed V and J ends, which lost 1 base and 2 bases, there was a span of 9 bases. The CDR3 length is 14 residues. This CDR3 reads CASSLGQVAYEQYF. CDR3 bases: TGTGCCAGCAGCTTAGGCCAGGTAGCCTACGAGCAGTACTTC.

The V call is TRBV11-3, the J call TRBJ2-1; tentatively, D is TRBD1 or TRBD2 (5 bases each). The germline V gene encodes CDR1 SGHNT and CDR2 YENEEA. The CDR3 contains 15 residues. The V gene lost 6 bases and the J gene lost 6 bases, with 18 bases spanning the gap. CDR3 DNA: TGTGCCAGCAGGTCGAACCGGGACCCGGCCAATGAGCAGTTCTTC. Protein product: CASRSNRDPANEQFF.

On this clone itself: This sample also contains other DNA sequences that code for the same CDR3. This rearrangement joins TRBV7-2 to TRBJ2-1, with 8 bases identical to TRBD2. J was trimmed by 1 base and V by 5 bases; bases with no gene match: 4. CDR3 size: 15 residues. The germline gives CDR1 SGHTA, CDR2 FQGNSA. In DNA form, the CDR3 reads TGTGCCAGCAGCCCGAGCGGGAGTTCCTACAATGAGCAGTTCTTC. It specifies CASSPSGSSYNEQFF.

V and J are TRBV25-1 and TRBJ1-5; D is unresolved. From germline, CDR1 is MGHDK and CDR2 SYGVNS. With 4 bases removed from V and 0 bases from J, the gap between germline ends came to 13 bases. The CDR3 consists of 16 residues. The CDR3 sequence is CASSVSLVGSNQPQHF. The CDR3 DNA sequence: TGTGCCAGCAGTGTGTCCTTGGTCGGTAGCAATCAGCCCCAGCATTTT. Using reference TRBV25-1 and TRBJ1-5 for the parts outside the CDR3, the full variable domain is EADIYQTPRYLVIGTGKKITLECSQTMGHDKMYWYQQDPGMELHLIHYSYGVNSTEKGDLSSESTVSRIRTEHFPLTLESARPSHTSQYLCASSVSLVGSNQPQHFGDGTRLSIL.

DNA for the CDR3: TGCGCCAGCAGCCTAAGACAGGGGGCAGGCACTGAAGCTTTCTTT. Translation: CASSLRQGAGTEAFF. The chain joins TRBV5-1 to TRBJ1-1, with 10 bases identical to TRBD1. Germline V gene lookup returns CDR1 SGHRS and CDR2 YFSETQ. Trimming removed 4 bases from V and 4 bases from J; junction bases left unmatched: 7. The CDR3 loop spans 15 amino acids. Based on the CDR3 plus reference TRBV5-1 and TRBJ1-1, the full variable domain is KAGVTQTPRYLIKTRGQQVTLSCSPISGHRSVSWYQQTPGQGLQFLFEYFSETQRNKGNFPGRFSGRQFSNSRSEMNVSTLELGDSALYLCASSLRQGAGTEAFFGQGTRLTVV.

The chain has TRBV6-5 and TRBJ1-1; D is undetermined. Germline V gene sequence: CDR1 MNHEY, CDR2 SVGAGI. CDR3 length: 16 residues. Trimming took 1 base from V and 1 from J, leaving 13 bases between them. The CDR3 sequence: CASSYLTPEKNTEAFF. CDR3 in DNA: TGTGCCAGCAGTTACTTGACCCCGGAGAAGAACACTGAAGCTTTCTTT.

V and J are TRBV29-1 and TRBJ1-4; D perhaps matches TRBD1 (5 bases). V dropped 4 bases and J dropped 0 bases, with 9 bases sitting between them. CDR1 SQVTM and CDR2 ANQGSEA come from the germline V gene. The CDR3 sequence is 14 residues long. The CDR3 bases are TGCAGCGTTGTGGACATAGCAACTAATGAAAAACTGTTTTTT. Translation gives CSVVDIATNEKLFF.

This clone was recorded once. This chain uses TRBV9 with TRBJ2-1; TRBD2 aligns across 16 bases. CDR3 length equals 17 residues. V was pared by 4 bases and J by 4 bases, with 5 bases of the junction left unmatched. CDR1 and CDR2 from the germline V gene are SGDLS and YYNGEE. CDR3 bases: TGTGCCAGCAGCCCTCCGGGACTAGCGGGAGGGTACAATGAGCAGTTCTTC. It translates to CASSPPGLAGGYNEQFF.

The genes are TRBV7-9 and TRBJ1-1, with D possibly being TRBD1 (6 bases). This CDR3 comprises 13 residues. The germline CDR1 and CDR2 sequences are SEHNR and FQNEAQ (reference sequence). The ends were cut back, 2 bases at V and 8 bases at J, with 12 bases in the middle. The CDR3 here is CASSLSHGTEAFF. The CDR3 DNA is TGTGCCAGCAGCTTATCACACGGGACAGAAGCTTTCTTT.

The chain uses TRBV4-1 and TRBJ2-7; 7 bases align to TRBD2. V trimming: 1 base; J trimming: 2 bases; junction bases outside the gene matches: 8. The CDR3 is made up of 16 amino acids. CDR1 is MGHRA and CDR2 is YSYEKL in the germline V gene. In DNA form, the CDR3 reads TGCGCCAGCAGCCAAGCCTTGCGGGAGCCCCCCTACGAGCAGTACTTC. It translates to CASSQALREPPYEQYF.

The gene calls are TRBV10-2 and TRBJ2-7; the match to TRBD1 covers 7 bases. The V gene's germline CDR1 is WSHSY and CDR2 SAAADI. After removal of 9 bases from V and 6 bases from J, the junction contained 11 bases not matched to a gene. CDR3 length equals 13 residues. The CDR3 sequence: CASLEGGAIEQYF. The CDR3, as DNA: TGCGCCAGTCTCGAAGGGGGCGCGATCGAGCAGTACTTC.

In the case of this clone: One junction end does not reproduce the germline sequence, and a read error may be involved. The J gene is TRBJ1-3, the V gene TRBV7-9; possible D gene TRBD1, 6 bases. The CDR3 is made up of 16 amino acids. Looked up from germline, CDR1 is SEHNR and CDR2 is FQNEAQ (reference sequence). CDR3 sequence: CASSVPAGASVNTIYF. CDR3 nucleotides: TGTGCCAGCAGCGTCCCTGCGGGGGCGTCTGTAAACACCATATATTTT.